This TCR beta chain was identified in a study of shared clonotypes between healthy human individuals. Some clones are missing from TCRdb's copy, which holds only in-frame ones; the method was immunoSEQ multiplex PCR. This sample yields around 1,000,000 clones, of which roughly 80% are seen a single time; 0.89% belongs to the top ten. In regard to this clone: The antigen is undetermined.

Study-level points and caveats: Memory subsets had estimated richness that was generally smaller than that of naive subsets.

Each donor was a Caucasian adult residing in Nashville, Tennessee. Sequencing used memory CD4+ T cells from PBMCs. The subset denotes: CD45RA-negative fraction. The clonotype was recovered from a man younger than 35 in good health. Some clones in this sample may be carry-over from other donors' samples.

The CDR3 DNA reads TGTGCCAGCAGCTTCCAGGGCGGTAATGAGCAGTTCTTC. It translates to CASSFQGGNEQFF. The J gene is TRBJ2-1, the V gene TRBV5-5; D is possibly TRBD1 (5 bases). The CDR3 has 13 amino acids. CDR1 SGHKS and CDR2 YYEKEE come from the germline V gene (reference sequence). Between the trimmed V and J ends, which lost 2 bases and 7 bases, there was a span of 10 bases.